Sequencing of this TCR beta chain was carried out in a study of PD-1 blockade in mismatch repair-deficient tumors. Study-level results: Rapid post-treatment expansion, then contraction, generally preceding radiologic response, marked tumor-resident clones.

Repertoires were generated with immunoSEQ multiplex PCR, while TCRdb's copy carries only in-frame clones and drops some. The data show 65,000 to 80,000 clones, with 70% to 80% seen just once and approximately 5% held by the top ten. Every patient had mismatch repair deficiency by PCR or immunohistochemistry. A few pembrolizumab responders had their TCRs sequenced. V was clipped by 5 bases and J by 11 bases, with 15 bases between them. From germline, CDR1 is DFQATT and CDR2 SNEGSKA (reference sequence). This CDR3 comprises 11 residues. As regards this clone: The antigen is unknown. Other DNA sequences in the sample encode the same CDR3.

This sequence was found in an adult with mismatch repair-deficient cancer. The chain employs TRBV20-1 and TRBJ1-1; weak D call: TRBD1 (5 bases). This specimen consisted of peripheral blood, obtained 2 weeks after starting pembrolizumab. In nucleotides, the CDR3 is TGCAGTGCTCCCGGGGGAGGGGAGGCTTTCTTT. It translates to CSAPGGGEAFF.